A single sample gave rise to the 12 T cell receptor beta chains below, sequenced in a study of cytomegalovirus exposure and HLA in healthy donors. Researchers ran the PCR with 60 Vbeta and 13 Jbeta primers. TCRdb's table, derived via immunoSEQ multiplex PCR, lists solely in-frame clones and lacks some. The sample comprises about 130,000 clones, about two thirds of which are singletons, and less than 5% rests with the top ten. The sequenced material came from PBMCs. All receptors come from a man aged 25-40 years in good health and CMV-seronegative.

This chain links TRBV11-2 with TRBJ1-2; 10 nucleotides align to TRBD1. Looked up from germline, CDR1 is SGHAT and CDR2 is FQNNGV. The CDR3 has 17 amino acids. The V and J ends lost 5 bases and 8 bases, in that order; junction bases with no gene match: 17. CDR3 DNA sequence: TGTGCCAGCAGCCCGCCGGGACAGGGGTCCATTTTCTCCGGCTACACCTTC. Translating it yields CASSPPGQGSIFSGYTF.

The V gene is TRBV27, the J gene TRBJ2-1, with 9 bases fitting TRBD2. Trimming at V came to 1 base and at J to 12 bases, leaving 10 bases not matched to a gene. The germline CDR1 and CDR2 sequences are MNHEY and SMNVEV (reference sequence). The CDR3 loop spans 15 amino acids. The CDR3 sequence: CASSLWLAGKKWQFF. The CDR3, as DNA: TGTGCCAGCAGTTTATGGCTAGCGGGGAAGAAATGGCAGTTCTTC.

The V gene is TRBV27, the J gene TRBJ1-4, with TRBD1 identical over 11 bases. The germline CDR1 and CDR2 sequences are MNHEY and SMNVEV (reference sequence). This CDR3 is 16 amino acids long. After removal of 1 base from V and 10 bases from J, the junction contained 8 bases not matched to a gene. The DNA of the CDR3 is TGTGCCAGCAGTTTATACCCGGGACAGGGGGAAGGAAAACTGTTTTTT. Its protein is CASSLYPGQGEGKLFF.

The chain has TRBV5-1 and TRBJ1-4; D gene unclear. CDR1 SGHRS and CDR2 YFSETQ come from the germline V gene. Between the trimmed V and J ends, which lost 0 bases and 3 bases, there was a span of 12 bases. This CDR3 spans 16 amino acids. The CDR3 sequence is CASSLGLGMANEKLFF. The DNA of the CDR3 is TGCGCCAGCAGCTTGGGACTCGGGATGGCTAATGAAAAACTGTTTTTT.

This chain connects TRBV29-1 to TRBJ2-7; TRBD2 agrees at 7 bases. Trimming cost V 4 bases and J 4 bases; bases outside gene matches: 4. CDR3 length: 12 residues. Germline loops: CDR1 SQVTM, CDR2 ANQGSEA. Here the CDR3 reads CSVGEGLYEQYF. The CDR3 DNA is TGCAGCGTTGGGGAGGGGTTGTACGAGCAGTACTTC.

The chain is built from TRBV19 and TRBJ2-7, with D perhaps TRBD2 (6 bases). The CDR3 has 14 residues. The germline V gene encodes CDR1 LNHDA and CDR2 SQIVND (reference sequence). V was cut by 1 base and J by 2 bases, with 9 bases left in between. The DNA of the CDR3 is TGTGCCAGTAGTATAGGGGACTCAGCCTACGAGCAGTACTTC. This sequence encodes CASSIGDSAYEQYF.

V is TRBV7-2 and J is TRBJ2-7; no definite D call. CDR3 length equals 13 residues. Germline V gene data show CDR1 as SGHTA and CDR2 as FQGNSA. Trimming removed 2 bases at V and 2 bases at J, with 7 bases between. The CDR3 here is CASSLTVTYEQYF. In nucleotides, the CDR3 is TGTGCCAGCAGCTTAACGGTTACCTACGAGCAGTACTTC.

This chain's CDR3 is CSVDRFVRERSTDTQYF. The CDR3 DNA follows: TGCAGCGTTGATAGGTTTGTCAGGGAAAGGAGCACAGATACGCAGTATTTT. The chain uses TRBV29-1 and TRBJ2-3; tentatively, D is TRBD1 (5 bases). Deletions cut 3 bases from V and 0 bases from J, with 19 bases between. The V gene's germline CDR1 is SQVTM and CDR2 ANQGSEA. CDR3 size: 17 residues.

This chain joins TRBV5-6 and TRBJ1-6, with D uncertain. Germline CDR1 is SGHDT and CDR2 is YYEEEE. The CDR3 totals 12 residues. Deletions cut 9 bases from V and 7 bases from J, with 11 bases between. CDR3: CATKVGNSPLHF. CDR3 nucleotides: TGTGCCACCAAGGTCGGGAATTCACCCCTCCACTTT.

The rearrangement links TRBV4-1 to TRBJ2-7, with D possibly TRBD1 on 8 matching bases. The CDR3 length is 14 residues. Germline lookup yields CDR1 MGHRA and CDR2 YSYEKL. Trimming cost V 3 bases and J 7 bases, with 16 bases left between them. The CDR3 loop reads CASSQLTGGEEQYF. The CDR3, as DNA: TGCGCCAGCAGCCAGCTCACAGGGGGGGAAGAGCAGTACTTC.

This clone was recorded once. The chain couples TRBV6-5 to TRBJ1-5, with D unclear. Germline assignment: CDR1 MNHEY and CDR2 SVGAGI. This CDR3 has 15 amino acids. Deletions cut 11 bases from V and 0 bases from J, with 17 bases between. CDR3 bases: TGTGCCGGCCGACCCGTGGGCTATAGCAATCAGCCCCAGCATTTT. Residues: CAGRPVGYSNQPQHF.

This chain links TRBV2 with TRBJ2-2; perhaps TRBD2 as D (6 bases). From germline, CDR1 is SNHLY and CDR2 FYNNEI. V was trimmed by 2 bases and J by 7 bases, leaving 17 bases between them. This CDR3 has 16 amino acids. The CDR3 protein is CASSEHLRGSYGELFF. In DNA, the CDR3 is TGTGCCAGCAGTGAACATTTGCGGGGATCGTACGGGGAGCTGTTTTTT.